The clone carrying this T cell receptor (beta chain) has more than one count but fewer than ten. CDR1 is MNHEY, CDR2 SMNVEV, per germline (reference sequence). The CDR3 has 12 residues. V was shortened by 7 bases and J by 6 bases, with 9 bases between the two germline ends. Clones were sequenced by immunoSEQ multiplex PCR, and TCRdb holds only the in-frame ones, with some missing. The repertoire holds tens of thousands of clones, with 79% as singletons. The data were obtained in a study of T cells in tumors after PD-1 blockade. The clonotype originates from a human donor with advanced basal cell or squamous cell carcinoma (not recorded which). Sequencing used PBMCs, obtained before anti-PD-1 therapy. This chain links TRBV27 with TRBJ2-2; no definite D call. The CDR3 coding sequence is TGTGCCAGCACCAAAAGGGCCGGGGAGCTGTTTTTT. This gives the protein CASTKRAGELFF.